This entry features one TCR beta chain sequence. Its antigen remains unidentified. Within one base of it there is no much larger clone, and no base qualities were kept. V and J are truncated by 1 base and 4 bases respectively, leaving an intervening sequence of 11 bases. Including cysteine and phenylalanine, the CDR3 has 14 amino acids. Left in the record is the CDR3 DNA by itself, 42 bases read in frame from the first base. The germline V gene (reference sequence) gives CDR1 as SGHKS and CDR2 as YYEKEE. Library preparation employed the immunoSEQ multiplex PCR assay. For the multiplex PCR, a mixture combining 60 forward primers for TCR Vbeta segments and 13 reverse primers for TCR Jbeta segments was used. Amplification of the CDR3 region of rearranged TCR beta genes was performed with a multiplex PCR assay on genomic DNA. On the Illumina HiSeq System, the amplified TCR beta libraries were sequenced as 87-base-pair reads. The original methods were these. Across the roughly 700 repertoires, a later analysis counted 78 million or so unique TCR beta chains, around 11 million of which were shared by at least two donors. Raw reads were error-corrected and collapsed into unique sequences by a nearest-neighbor algorithm in which closely related sequences were merged to remove PCR and sequencing errors. CDR3 sequences were aligned to IMGT reference sequences to assign V, D and J gene segments. For a sequence to be retained, a match of at least six nucleotides to both a V gene segment and a J gene segment was required. A rearrangement was called productive if the CDR3 had no stop codons and remained in frame with V and J, and every other rearrangement was called non-productive. CDR3 was defined according to IMGT convention as the region running from the second conserved V-encoded cysteine to the conserved J-encoded phenylalanine. The earlier analysis of about 560 of the donors excluded any sequence lacking an unambiguous match to a single V gene segment. An earlier analysis of 550 to 650 of the donors classified V segments as functional when productive rearrangements were above 56.7% and as segregating when the standard deviation between donors was above 5%. To diagnose cytomegalovirus status from the catalog of TCR beta chain sequences, a statistical classification framework was built. A later analysis assigned V and J genes by comparing TCR nucleotide sequences with IMGT/GENE-DB human TR gene sequences. The TCRdist pipeline was used in a later analysis to assign CDR3 sequences and most-parsimonious VDJ recombination scenarios. In a later analysis, each TCR beta chain was defined by its CDR3 amino acid sequence together with its V-gene family, and reads lacking a unique V-gene family were excluded. As a way to deal with suspected cross-contamination and a sequencing artifact, a later analysis dropped nearly 600 nucleotide sequences that were highly shared and had low generation probability. In a later analysis, a clonal expansion index was calculated for each public chain from normalized within-repertoire ranks of inferred template counts. Generation probabilities in a later analysis came from a VDJ recombination model fitted to out-of-frame rearrangements, and those results were checked against IGoR. Hypergeometric tests were used in a later analysis to score TCR-TCR, TCR-HLA and TCR-CMV co-occurrence, with a repertoire-size bias correction applied to the TCR pairs. To estimate false discovery rates, a later analysis permuted the HLA or CMV assignments 20 times. In a later analysis, co-occurring TCRs were grouped with DBSCAN, and TCRdist sequence similarity was added when clustering was performed within HLA-allele-positive subsets. For co-occurrence clustering, repertoires with fewer than 30,000 or more than 120,000 public chains were excluded, along with roughly 5 repertoires with anomalous nucleotide sharing. Sourced from immuneACCESS, this table was stored by TCRdb with only in-frame sequences that have V and J called. A share of the clones is absent; for the studies checked, an unresolved V gene accounts for under half, and the remainder has no known explanation. V and J calls and clone size come straight from that table; D and trimming were deduced from the DNA. The sample table shows 100,000 to 150,000 clones, and 75% to 85% are seen once. 1.5% to 2% of the sample lies in the top ten.

This record belongs to a study of cytomegalovirus exposure and HLA in healthy donors listed by TCRdb under 2017. About the full investigation: In an earlier analysis of some 550 of the donors, around 290 Gb of sequence data and 100 million or so unique TCR beta sequences from about 179 million T cells were reported. An early release that covered fewer than 800 HLA-typed donors contained about 290 gigabases of sequencing data and about 93 million unique TCR sequences. Of the roughly 400 genotyped donors, about 80% fell in the genetic ancestry cluster associated with self-reported Caucasian donors. The study aimed to test whether signatures of past pathogen exposure could be identified by cataloging public T cell receptors. The study used immunosequencing to profile the T cell repertoires of approximately 630 subjects and linked those repertoires to cytomegalovirus serostatus. Along with the roughly 700-subject first cohort, a separate validation cohort of around 120 different subjects was used. To predict cytomegalovirus infection status, the study combined high-throughput TCR immunosequencing, statistical association of individual TCRs with disease status, and machine learning. To study patterns of TCR occurrence, a later analysis re-analyzed previously published TCR beta repertoires from 600 to 750 donors and added high-resolution HLA genotyping. Rather than drawing on any new phenotypic data, the later analysis identified candidate immune exposures from TCR beta sequences and the way those sequences occurred across donors. An earlier analysis of some 600 of the donors applied high-throughput TCR beta sequencing to assess whether each TCR beta V gene segment acted as functional or pseudogenic. Donor age, sex, ethnicity and CMV serostatus were compiled together with the repertoire data. Genome-wide SNP genotypes for about three fifths of the 666 donors were used in a later genetic analysis, which treated that subset as a discovery cohort. Every discovery cohort repertoire had been produced on one sequencing platform. HLA typing covered class I and class II loci at four-digit resolution. The number of typed donors differed by locus: roughly 620-640 for A, B, C, DRB1 and DQB1; 522 for DQA1; approximately 610 for DPA1; and roughly 450 for DPB1. A handful of DR-DQ haplotypes were handled as single units for association and clustering because linkage in the cohort was strong. Across approximately 400 genotyped donors of the cohort, an average of 235,054 unique TCR beta nucleotide sequences per donor were sequenced, and around 20% of those sequences were non-productive. Results the study describes overall, beyond this receptor: HLA typing was unavailable for some donors at each locus, so association tests used only the typed subset. An earlier analysis of approximately 540 of the donors showed that most TCR beta V segments appeared in productive rearrangements either about 87% or about 30% of the time, which broadly matched IMGT annotations. While some public TCRs were present in many individuals, most TCR sequences turned up only very rarely across donors. The study gave a list of about 170 TCR beta chains associated with cytomegalovirus. For the cohort, immune exposure information was limited to CMV serostatus. The authors suggested that the approach could potentially be extended to other disease states and immunological phenotypes. An association between a missense DCLRE1C variant and V-gene and J-gene trimming of TCR beta chains was found in a later genetic analysis and replicated in an independent cohort. According to a later genetic analysis, donors in an Asian-associated ancestry cluster had fewer N-insertions in productive TCRs than the approximately 700-donor mean. About 17 rarely observed V segments, including chromosome 9 orphons, were excluded from the earlier analysis of 550 to 700 of the donors because counts were too low. A cluster of highly shared sequence variants was judged likely to be a technical artifact of the sequencing pipeline. The cohort was sequenced for TCR beta chains only, and without alpha or paired-chain data the features that could be detected were limited. In a later analysis, HLA-associated TCR beta chains were found to be more clonally expanded and to have lower generation probabilities than equally common non-associated chains. Several of the top co-occurrence clusters appeared to be linked to parvovirus B19, influenza, CMV and Epstein-Barr virus, according to a later analysis. Linkage disequilibrium might explain the correlated functional status among segregating V segments, but an unknown experimental factor could not be excluded. A few of the identified cytomegalovirus-associated TCR beta chains were confirmed in vitro to be specific for cytomegalovirus antigens. When HLA alleles, especially DR and DQ, strongly co-occurred, TCR associations were difficult to assign to individual alleles. In both the original and validation cohorts, the classifier was reported to diagnose cytomegalovirus status with high specificity and sensitivity. Most CMV-associated TCR beta chains appeared to be HLA-restricted in a later analysis, and the HLA associations seemed to be driven largely by CMV exposure. Specific HLA alleles were associated with over 15,000 TCR beta sequences at a false discovery rate of 0.05 in a later analysis. Because the 87-base-pair reads could not distinguish some IMGT-functional V segments, including TRBV6-2 and TRBV6-3, those segments were excluded. The presence/absence analyses assumed that sequencing depth was roughly uniform across donors, and that assumption may not be true. A further reported finding was that TCR beta sequences accurately predicted the HLA-A and HLA-B alleles for most subjects in the first cohort. In a later analysis, the rate of TCR association differed among HLA loci, with DRB1 alleles having the most associated TCRs and HLA-C alleles having the fewest.

In total, around 600 healthy bone marrow donors made up the cohort. All cohort members were sampled while nominally healthy, although unrecorded immune exposures were likely present. The donor tested CMV seropositive, placing the donor among the roughly 300 seropositive members of the cohort. Each donor provided a peripheral blood sample, and peripheral blood mononuclear cells were used for TCR beta sequencing. The Qiagen DNeasy Blood Extraction Kit was used to extract genomic DNA from the blood cell samples. This sequence was found in a female donor in good health and CMV-seropositive. The V and J genes are TRBV5-5 and TRBJ1-1; the D gene cannot be resolved reliably. Sequencing was performed on PBMCs. In nucleotide form, the sequence is TGTGCCAGCAGCTTGTTCACAGCTACCACTGAAGCTTTCTTT. This yields the protein CASSLFTATTEAFF.